Each of the 20 T cell receptor beta chains below was sequenced from the same sample in a study of shared clonotypes between healthy human individuals. The data were produced by immunoSEQ multiplex PCR, yet TCRdb's version contains in-frame clones alone and is incomplete. This table holds approximately 980,000 clones, approximately 76% found once. The sequencing input was memory CD4+ T cells sorted from blood. The subset was: CD45RA-negative fraction. Receptor source: a man younger than 35 in good health.

The genes are TRBV28 and TRBJ1-6; D is unresolved. Germline V gene sequence: CDR1 MDHEN, CDR2 SYDVKM. V was clipped by 4 bases and J by 12 bases, with 10 bases between them. The CDR3 length is 12 residues. The CDR3 region has the DNA TGTGCCAGCAGTTCGATAGTGCAACCCCTCCACTTT. It yields the protein CASSSIVQPLHF.

The chain combines TRBV5-4 with TRBJ2-3; D is undetermined. The CDR3 loop spans 13 amino acids. Per germline, CDR1 SGHNT and CDR2 YYREEE (reference sequence). V was cut by 4 bases and J by 0 bases, with 6 bases left in between. In nucleotides, the CDR3 is TGTGCCAGCAGCGTTGGAAGCACAGATACGCAGTATTTT. It is translated as CASSVGSTDTQYF.

This clone was detected only a few times. The chain has TRBV5-1 and TRBJ2-1, with TRBD2 matching over 12 bases. J lost 6 bases, V lost 4 bases, and 5 bases had no gene match. This CDR3 has 15 amino acids. Germline CDR1 reads SGHRS; CDR2 reads YFSETQ. The CDR3 here is CASSLTSGGLNEQFF. As DNA, the CDR3 is TGCGCCAGCAGCCTGACTAGCGGGGGTCTCAATGAGCAGTTCTTC. The full variable domain, with the rest looked up from reference TRBV5-1 and TRBJ2-1, is KAGVTQTPRYLIKTRGQQVTLSCSPISGHRSVSWYQQTPGQGLQFLFEYFSETQRNKGNFPGRFSGRQFSNSRSEMNVSTLELGDSALYLCASSLTSGGLNEQFFGPGTRLTVL.

J is TRBJ2-2 and V is TRBV13; 14 positions match TRBD2. Germline trimming cut 1 base from V and 7 bases from J; bases unmatched to any gene: 11. CDR3 length equals 19 residues. Germline V gene sequence: CDR1 PRHDT, CDR2 FYEKMQ (reference sequence). CDR3 sequence reads: CASSLAPGTSGRRGGELFF. In DNA, the CDR3 is TGTGCCAGCAGCTTAGCCCCCGGGACTAGCGGGAGAAGAGGCGGGGAGCTGTTTTTT. Filled out from reference TRBV13 and TRBJ2-2, the complete variable domain reads AAGVIQSPRHLIKEKRETATLKCYPIPRHDTVYWYQQGPGQDPQFLISFYEKMQSDKGSIPDRFSAQQFSDYHSELNMSSLELGDSALYFCASSLAPGTSGRRGGELFFGEGSRLTVL.

The gene calls are TRBV19 and TRBJ2-1, with 9 bases identical to TRBD2. Trimming at V came to 7 bases and at J to 4 bases, leaving 17 bases not matched to a gene. From germline, CDR1 is LNHDA and CDR2 SQIVND (reference sequence). This CDR3 is built from 18 residues. The DNA of the CDR3 is TGTGCCAGTACCCTCGATGGTCCCGGGACTAGCAGTTACAATGAGCAGTTCTTC. Residues: CASTLDGPGTSSYNEQFF.

The V call is TRBV19, the J call TRBJ1-1; TRBD1 might be the D (6 bases). CDR3 length: 16 residues. Looked up from germline, CDR1 is LNHDA and CDR2 is SQIVND (reference sequence). The V and J ends lost 3 bases and 4 bases respectively, with 18 bases between them. CDR3 loop: CASSIGVQGVSTEAFF. CDR3 DNA: TGTGCCAGTAGTATTGGGGTACAGGGAGTAAGCACTGAAGCTTTCTTT.

V is TRBV5-1 and J is TRBJ2-1; 9 nucleotides agree with TRBD1. This CDR3 has 16 amino acids. Germline assignment: CDR1 SGHRS and CDR2 YFSETQ. With 4 bases clipped from V and 2 bases from J, the junction kept 7 bases outside the gene matches. CDR3 sequence: CASSPPGTGTYNEQFF. DNA for the CDR3: TGCGCCAGCAGCCCTCCCGGGACAGGGACCTACAATGAGCAGTTCTTC.

V is TRBV7-3 and J is TRBJ2-7, with 7 bases lining up with TRBD1. This CDR3 region has 13 residues. V was pared by 0 bases and J by 6 bases, with 2 bases of the junction left unmatched. Germline CDR1 and CDR2: SGHTA and FQGTGA. The DNA for the CDR3 is TGTGCCAGCAGCTTAACCCGGGACAGCGAGCAGTACTTC. Encoded protein: CASSLTRDSEQYF.

The V and J genes are TRBV29-1 and TRBJ2-5; the D gene is possibly TRBD1 (7 bases). Trimming removed 5 bases from V and 5 bases from J, with 18 bases in between. This CDR3 spans 14 amino acids. Germline assignment: CDR1 SQVTM and CDR2 ANQGSEA. The CDR3 reads CSVLEGALGETQYF. The CDR3 DNA sequence: TGCAGCGTTCTGGAGGGGGCCCTGGGGGAGACCCAGTACTTC.

The gene calls are TRBV28 and TRBJ2-3; tentatively, D is TRBD2 (6 bases). This CDR3 is built from 15 residues. The V and J ends lost 6 bases and 7 bases respectively, with 20 bases between them. Germline V lookup: CDR1 MDHEN, CDR2 SYDVKM. For the CDR3, the DNA is TGTGCCAGCAGAACTCGGGACTCGCCGACATATACGCAGTATTTT. Amino acid sequence: CASRTRDSPTYTQYF.

The chain employs TRBV9 and TRBJ2-1; maybe TRBD1 (5 bases). The ends were cut back, 0 bases at V and 4 bases at J, with 8 bases in the middle. In germline, CDR1 is SGDLS, CDR2 YYNGEE. The CDR3 is 14 amino acids. The DNA for the CDR3 is TGTGCCAGCAGCGTAGCTACAGGTTACAATGAGCAGTTCTTC. It encodes CASSVATGYNEQFF.

This clone was seen only a few times. This chain connects TRBV5-4 to TRBJ1-1; D may be TRBD1 (6 bases). The length of the CDR3 is 14 residues. Trimming took off 2 bases at V and 5 bases at J, with 13 bases between the two ends. Germline V lookup: CDR1 SGHNT, CDR2 YYREEE (reference sequence). The CDR3 reads CASSLGGGGTEAFF. CDR3 DNA sequence: TGTGCCAGCAGCTTAGGAGGGGGAGGAACTGAAGCTTTCTTT.

The chain links TRBV4-1 to TRBJ1-4; no reliable D call. The germline V gene encodes CDR1 MGHRA and CDR2 YSYEKL. The CDR3 length is 14 residues. The ends were cut back, 4 bases at V and 0 bases at J, with 6 bases in the middle. Written as DNA, the CDR3 is TGCGCCAGCAGCCTACTATCAACTAATGAAAAACTGTTTTTT. Encoded protein: CASSLLSTNEKLFF.

V gene TRBV28 combines with J gene TRBJ2-7; 7 bases agree with TRBD2. From germline, CDR1 is MDHEN and CDR2 SYDVKM. Trimming took 6 bases from V and 2 from J; bases not matched to a gene: 13. The CDR3 spans 16 residues. The CDR3 bases are TGTGCCAGCAGCCAGCCGGGGCGGGGGTCGACCTACGAGCAGTACTTC. Its translation: CASSQPGRGSTYEQYF.

This rearrangement joins TRBV5-1 to TRBJ2-1; TRBD1 is a possible D gene (8 bases). Trimming took off 2 bases at V and 5 bases at J, with 14 bases between the two ends. Germline V lookup: CDR1 SGHRS, CDR2 YFSETQ. This CDR3 has 15 amino acids. CDR3: CASSFGQGGNNEQFF. DNA of the CDR3: TGCGCCAGCAGCTTTGGACAGGGAGGGAACAATGAGCAGTTCTTC.

The chain carries TRBV5-4 and TRBJ1-3; tentatively, D is TRBD1 (6 bases). Germline V lookup: CDR1 SGHNT, CDR2 YYREEE (reference sequence). The V and J ends lost 5 bases and 0 bases respectively, with 12 bases between them. The CDR3 consists of 15 residues. In DNA, the CDR3 is TGTGCCAGCAGTTTGAGGGACAACTCTGGAAACACCATATATTTT. This encodes CASSLRDNSGNTIYF.

The chain has TRBV12-5 and TRBJ2-3; maybe TRBD2 (7 bases). Germline CDR1 LGHNT, CDR2 FRNRAP. Trimming left V 7 bases short and J 5 bases short, with 19 bases between. This CDR3 has 15 amino acids. CDR3 region: CASALGRGRGDTQYF. The CDR3 DNA reads as TGTGCTAGTGCCCTGGGGCGGGGGCGTGGAGATACGCAGTATTTT.

Worth noting for this clone: Additional DNA sequences in this sample encode the identical CDR3. V usage is TRBV9 and J usage is TRBJ1-4; D might be TRBD1 (6 bases). V lost 0 bases to trimming and J lost 4 bases, with 7 bases between them. This CDR3 comprises 14 residues. Per the germline V gene, CDR1 is SGDLS and CDR2 is YYNGEE. CDR3 residues: CASSVGQDNEKLFF. As DNA, the CDR3 is TGTGCCAGCAGCGTAGGACAGGATAATGAAAAACTGTTTTTT. Filled out from reference TRBV9 and TRBJ1-4, the complete variable domain reads DSGVTQTPKHLITATGQRVTLRCSPRSGDLSVYWYQQSLDQGLQFLIQYYNGEERAKGNILERFSAQQFPDLHSELNLSSLELGDSALYFCASSVGQDNEKLFFGSGTQLSVL.

The chain couples TRBV11-3 to TRBJ2-2; D gene uncertain. V shed 3 bases and J shed 5 bases, with 4 bases lying between them. This CDR3 is built from 12 residues. Looked up from germline, CDR1 is SGHNT and CDR2 is YENEEA. CDR3: CASSFQTGELFF. DNA of the CDR3: TGTGCCAGCAGCTTCCAGACCGGGGAGCTGTTTTTT.

The rearrangement links TRBV25-1 to TRBJ1-5; D remains unclear. V was trimmed by 6 bases and J by 8 bases, leaving 11 bases between them. Germline loops: CDR1 MGHDK, CDR2 SYGVNS. CDR3 length equals 12 residues. Written as DNA, the CDR3 is TGTGCCAGCAGAGGCCCGCGGGAGCCCCAGCATTTT. As protein: CASRGPREPQHF.